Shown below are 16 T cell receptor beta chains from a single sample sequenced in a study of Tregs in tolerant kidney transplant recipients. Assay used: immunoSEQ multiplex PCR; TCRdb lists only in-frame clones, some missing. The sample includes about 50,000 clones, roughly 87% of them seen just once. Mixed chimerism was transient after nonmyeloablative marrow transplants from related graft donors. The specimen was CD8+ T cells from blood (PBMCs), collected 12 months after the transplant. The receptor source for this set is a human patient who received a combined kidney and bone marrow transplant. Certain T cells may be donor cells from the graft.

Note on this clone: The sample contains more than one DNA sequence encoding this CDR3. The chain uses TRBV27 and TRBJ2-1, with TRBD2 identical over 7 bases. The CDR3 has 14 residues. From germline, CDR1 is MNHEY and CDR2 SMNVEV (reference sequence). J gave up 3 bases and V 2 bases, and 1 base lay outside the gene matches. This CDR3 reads CASSLAGVYNEQFF. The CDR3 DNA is TGTGCCAGCAGTTTAGCGGGGGTCTACAATGAGCAGTTCTTC.

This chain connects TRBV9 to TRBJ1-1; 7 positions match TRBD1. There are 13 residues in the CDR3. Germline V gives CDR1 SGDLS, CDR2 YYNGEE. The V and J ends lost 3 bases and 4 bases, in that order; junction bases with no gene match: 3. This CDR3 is CASSAGTATEAFF. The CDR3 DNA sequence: TGTGCCAGCAGCGCAGGGACAGCCACTGAAGCTTTCTTT.

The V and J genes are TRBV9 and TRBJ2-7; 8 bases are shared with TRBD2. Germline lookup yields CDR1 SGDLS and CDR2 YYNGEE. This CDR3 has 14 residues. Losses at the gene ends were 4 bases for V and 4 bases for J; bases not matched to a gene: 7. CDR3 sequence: CASSPGVAGYEQYF. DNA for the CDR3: TGTGCCAGCAGCCCCGGGGTAGCGGGGTACGAGCAGTACTTC.

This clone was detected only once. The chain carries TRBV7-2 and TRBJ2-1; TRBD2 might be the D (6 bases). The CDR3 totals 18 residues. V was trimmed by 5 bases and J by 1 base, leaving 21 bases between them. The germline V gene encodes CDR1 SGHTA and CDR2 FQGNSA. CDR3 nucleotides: TGTGCCAGCAGCCTTCCCCCCTCGGGGGAGTGGTCCTACAATGAGCAGTTCTTC. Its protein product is CASSLPPSGEWSYNEQFF.

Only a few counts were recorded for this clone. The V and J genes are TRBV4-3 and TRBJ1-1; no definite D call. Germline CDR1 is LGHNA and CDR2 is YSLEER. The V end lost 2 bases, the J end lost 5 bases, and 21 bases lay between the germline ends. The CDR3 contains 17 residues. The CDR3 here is CASSQLLGGSNLTEAFF. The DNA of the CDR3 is TGCGCCAGCAGCCAACTACTAGGTGGGTCCAACCTGACTGAAGCTTTCTTT.

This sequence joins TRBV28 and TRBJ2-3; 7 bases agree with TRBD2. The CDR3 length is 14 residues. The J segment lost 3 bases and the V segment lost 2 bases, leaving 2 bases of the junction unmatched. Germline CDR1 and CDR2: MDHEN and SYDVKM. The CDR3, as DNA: TGTGCCAGCAGTTTAGCGGGAGAAACAGATACGCAGTATTTT. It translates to CASSLAGETDTQYF.

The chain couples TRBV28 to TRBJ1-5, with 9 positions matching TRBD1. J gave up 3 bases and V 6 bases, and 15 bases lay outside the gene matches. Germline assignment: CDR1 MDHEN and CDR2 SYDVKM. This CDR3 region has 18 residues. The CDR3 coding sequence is TGTGCCAGCAGCTTTACTCCCGGGACAGGGATAGTCAATCAGCCCCAGCATTTT. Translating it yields CASSFTPGTGIVNQPQHF.

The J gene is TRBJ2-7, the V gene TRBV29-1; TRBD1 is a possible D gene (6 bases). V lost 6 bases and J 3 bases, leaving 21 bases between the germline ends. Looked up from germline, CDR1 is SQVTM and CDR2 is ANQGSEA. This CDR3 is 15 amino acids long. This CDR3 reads CSVEHRDKGDYEQYF. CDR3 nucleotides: TGCAGCGTCGAGCACCGGGACAAGGGGGACTACGAGCAGTACTTC.

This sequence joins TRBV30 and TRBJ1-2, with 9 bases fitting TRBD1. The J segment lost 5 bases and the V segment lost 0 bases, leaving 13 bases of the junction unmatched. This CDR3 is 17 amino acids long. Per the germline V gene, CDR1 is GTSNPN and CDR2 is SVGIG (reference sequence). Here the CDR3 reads CAWSVEPSQGAGYGYTF. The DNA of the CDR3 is TGTGCCTGGAGTGTCGAACCGTCACAGGGGGCAGGATATGGCTACACCTTC.

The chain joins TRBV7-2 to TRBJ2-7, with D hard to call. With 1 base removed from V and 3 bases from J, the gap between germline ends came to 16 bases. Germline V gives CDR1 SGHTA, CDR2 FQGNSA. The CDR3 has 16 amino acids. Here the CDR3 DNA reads TGTGCCAGCAGCTTAGAGCTTGCCCCGTTCTTCTACGAGCAGTACTTC. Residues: CASSLELAPFFYEQYF.

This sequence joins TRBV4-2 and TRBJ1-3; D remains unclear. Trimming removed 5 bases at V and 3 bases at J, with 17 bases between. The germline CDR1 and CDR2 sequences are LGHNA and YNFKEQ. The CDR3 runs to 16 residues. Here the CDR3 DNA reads TGTGCCAGCAGCAACTTGGCCGAGGCCTTTGGAAACACCATATATTTT. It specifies CASSNLAEAFGNTIYF.

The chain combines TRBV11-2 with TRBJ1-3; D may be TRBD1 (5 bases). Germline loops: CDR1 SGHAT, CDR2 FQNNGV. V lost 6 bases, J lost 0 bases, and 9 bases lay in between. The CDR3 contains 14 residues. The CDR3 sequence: CASRRQNSGNTIYF. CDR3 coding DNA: TGTGCCAGCAGACGACAGAACTCTGGAAACACCATATATTTT.

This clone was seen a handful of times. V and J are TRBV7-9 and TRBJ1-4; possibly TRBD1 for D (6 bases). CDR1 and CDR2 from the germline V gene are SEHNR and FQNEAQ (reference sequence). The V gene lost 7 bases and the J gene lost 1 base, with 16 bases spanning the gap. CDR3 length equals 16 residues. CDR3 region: CASTVGRGETNEKLFF. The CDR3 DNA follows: TGTGCCAGCACCGTCGGCAGGGGTGAAACTAATGAAAAACTGTTTTTT. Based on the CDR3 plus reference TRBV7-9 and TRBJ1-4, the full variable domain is DTGVSQNPRHKITKRGQNVTFRCDPISEHNRLYWYRQTLGQGPEFLTYFQNEAQLEKSRLLSDRFSAERPKGSFSTLEIQRTEQGDSAMYLCASTVGRGETNEKLFFGSGTQLSVL.

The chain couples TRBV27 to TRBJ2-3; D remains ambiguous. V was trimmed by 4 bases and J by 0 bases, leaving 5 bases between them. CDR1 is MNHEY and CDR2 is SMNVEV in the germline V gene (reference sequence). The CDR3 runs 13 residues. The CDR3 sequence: CASSSSSTDTQYF. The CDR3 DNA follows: TGTGCCAGCAGTTCCTCCAGCACAGATACGCAGTATTTT.

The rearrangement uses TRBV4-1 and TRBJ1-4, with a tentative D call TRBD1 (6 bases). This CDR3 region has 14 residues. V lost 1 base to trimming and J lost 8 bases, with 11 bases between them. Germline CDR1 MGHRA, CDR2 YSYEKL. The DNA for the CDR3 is TGCGCCAGCAGCCAAGCCAGGGGAGGGGAAAAACTGTTTTTT. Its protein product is CASSQARGGEKLFF.

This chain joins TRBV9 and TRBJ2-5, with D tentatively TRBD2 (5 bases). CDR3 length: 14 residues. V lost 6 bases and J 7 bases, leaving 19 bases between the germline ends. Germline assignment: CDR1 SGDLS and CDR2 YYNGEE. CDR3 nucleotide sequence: TGTGCCAGCACCCGAGGGCCCTCCAAGGGGACCCAGTACTTC. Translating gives CASTRGPSKGTQYF.